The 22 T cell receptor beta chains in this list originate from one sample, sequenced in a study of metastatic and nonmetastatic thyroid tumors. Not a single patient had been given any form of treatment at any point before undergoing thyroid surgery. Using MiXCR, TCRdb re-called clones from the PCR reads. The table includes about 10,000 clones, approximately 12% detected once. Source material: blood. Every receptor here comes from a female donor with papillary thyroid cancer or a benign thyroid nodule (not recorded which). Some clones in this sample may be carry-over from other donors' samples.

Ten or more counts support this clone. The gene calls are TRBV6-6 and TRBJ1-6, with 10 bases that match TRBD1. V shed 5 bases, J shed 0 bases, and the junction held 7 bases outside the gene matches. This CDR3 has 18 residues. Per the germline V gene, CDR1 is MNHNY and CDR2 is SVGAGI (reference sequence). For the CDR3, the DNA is TGTGCCAGCAGTCCCCGGGACAGGGGCCTCTCCTATAATTCACCCCTCCACTTT. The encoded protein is CASSPRDRGLSYNSPLHF.

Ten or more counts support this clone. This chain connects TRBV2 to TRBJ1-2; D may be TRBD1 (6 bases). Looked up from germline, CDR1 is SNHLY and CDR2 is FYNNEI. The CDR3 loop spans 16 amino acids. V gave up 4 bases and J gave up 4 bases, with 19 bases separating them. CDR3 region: CASSVVQGYDGYGYTF. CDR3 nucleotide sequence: TGTGCCAGCAGTGTAGTACAGGGCTATGACGGCTATGGCTACACCTTC. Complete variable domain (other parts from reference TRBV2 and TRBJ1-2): EPEVTQTPSHQVTQMGQEVILRCVPISNHLYFYWYRQILGQKVEFLVSFYNNEISEKSEIFDDQFSVERPDGSNFTLKIRSTKLEDSAMYFCASSVVQGYDGYGYTFGSGTRLTVV.

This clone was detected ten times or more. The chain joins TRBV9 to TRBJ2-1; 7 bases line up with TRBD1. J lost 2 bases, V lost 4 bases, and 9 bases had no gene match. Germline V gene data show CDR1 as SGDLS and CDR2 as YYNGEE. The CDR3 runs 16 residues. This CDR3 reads CASSPFLGTAYNEQFF. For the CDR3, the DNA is TGTGCCAGCAGCCCATTTCTCGGGACAGCCTACAATGAGCAGTTCTTC.

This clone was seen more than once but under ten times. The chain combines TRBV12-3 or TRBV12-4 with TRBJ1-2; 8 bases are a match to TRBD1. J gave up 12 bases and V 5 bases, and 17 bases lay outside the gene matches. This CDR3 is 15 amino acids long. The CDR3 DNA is TGTGCCAGCAGTGCATACAGGGGGAGAGGCTATGGTCACACCTTC. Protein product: CASSAYRGRGYGHTF.

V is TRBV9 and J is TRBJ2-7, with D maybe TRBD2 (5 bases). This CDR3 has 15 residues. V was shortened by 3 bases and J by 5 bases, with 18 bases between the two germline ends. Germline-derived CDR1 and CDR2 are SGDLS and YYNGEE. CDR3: CASSAFGDSENEQYF. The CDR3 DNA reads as TGTGCCAGCAGCGCCTTCGGGGATTCGGAAAACGAGCAGTACTTC.

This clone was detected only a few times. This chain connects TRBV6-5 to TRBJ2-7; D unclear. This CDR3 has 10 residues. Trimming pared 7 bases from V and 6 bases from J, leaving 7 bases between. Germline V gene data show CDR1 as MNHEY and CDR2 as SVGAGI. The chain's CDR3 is CASNHVEQYF. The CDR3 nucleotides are TGTGCCAGCAACCACGTCGAGCAGTACTTC.

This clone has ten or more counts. The CDR3: CASSFGQLNTEAFF. CDR3 in DNA: TGTGCCAGCAGCTTTGGACAGCTGAACACTGAAGCTTTCTTT. This chain joins TRBV5-4 and TRBJ1-1; D perhaps matches TRBD1 (6 bases). The CDR3 runs to 14 residues. V was shortened by 2 bases and J by 0 bases, with 8 bases between the two germline ends. The germline CDR1 and CDR2 sequences are SGHNT and YYREEE (reference sequence).

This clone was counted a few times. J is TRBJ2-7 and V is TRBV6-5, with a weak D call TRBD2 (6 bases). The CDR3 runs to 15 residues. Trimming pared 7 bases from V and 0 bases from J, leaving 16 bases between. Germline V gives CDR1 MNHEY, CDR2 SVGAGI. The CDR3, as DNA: TGTGCCAGCACCTTAACTAGCTGTAGCTCCTACGAGCAGTACTTC. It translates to CASTLTSCSSYEQYF.

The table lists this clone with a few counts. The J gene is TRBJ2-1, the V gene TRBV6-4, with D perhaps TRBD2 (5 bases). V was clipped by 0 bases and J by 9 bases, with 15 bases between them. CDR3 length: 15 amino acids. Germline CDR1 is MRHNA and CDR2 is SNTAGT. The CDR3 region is CASSDSSGSSSEQFF. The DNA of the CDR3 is TGTGCCAGCAGTGACTCTTCGGGATCGTCCAGTGAGCAGTTCTTC.

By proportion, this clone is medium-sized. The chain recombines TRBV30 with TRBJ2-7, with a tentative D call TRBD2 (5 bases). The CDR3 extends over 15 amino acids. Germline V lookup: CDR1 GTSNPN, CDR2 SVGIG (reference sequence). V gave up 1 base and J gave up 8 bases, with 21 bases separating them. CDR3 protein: CAWSELSGKGAQQYF. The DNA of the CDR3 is TGTGCCTGGAGTGAACTGTCGGGGAAGGGAGCCCAGCAGTACTTC.

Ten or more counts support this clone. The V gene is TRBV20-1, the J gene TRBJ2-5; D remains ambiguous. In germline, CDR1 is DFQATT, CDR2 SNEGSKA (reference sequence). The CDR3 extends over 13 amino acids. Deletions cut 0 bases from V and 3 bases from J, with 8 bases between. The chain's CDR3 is CSARDSTKETQYF. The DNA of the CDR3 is TGCAGTGCTAGAGATAGCACAAAAGAGACCCAGTACTTC.

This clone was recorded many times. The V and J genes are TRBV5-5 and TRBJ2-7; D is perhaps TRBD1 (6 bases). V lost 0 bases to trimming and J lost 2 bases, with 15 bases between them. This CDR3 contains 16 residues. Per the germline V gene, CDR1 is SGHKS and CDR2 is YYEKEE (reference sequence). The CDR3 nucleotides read TGTGCCAGCAGCTTGGCGTCCGACAGGTTCCCCTACGAGCAGTACTTC. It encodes CASSLASDRFPYEQYF.

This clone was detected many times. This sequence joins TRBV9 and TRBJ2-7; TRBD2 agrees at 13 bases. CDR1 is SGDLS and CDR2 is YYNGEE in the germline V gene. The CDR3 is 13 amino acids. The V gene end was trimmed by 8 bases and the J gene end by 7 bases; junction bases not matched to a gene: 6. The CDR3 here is CARIGLAGVEQYF. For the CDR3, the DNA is TGTGCCAGAATCGGACTAGCGGGGGTTGAGCAGTACTTC.

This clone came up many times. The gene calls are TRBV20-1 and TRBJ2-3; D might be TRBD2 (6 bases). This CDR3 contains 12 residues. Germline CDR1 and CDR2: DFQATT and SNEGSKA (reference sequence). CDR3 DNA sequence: TGCAGCTCACTAGTGGGGGGAGATACGCAGTATTTT. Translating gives CSSLVGGDTQYF.

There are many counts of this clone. CDR3 in amino acids: CASKSRQGTSDNEKLFF. The CDR3 nucleotides are TGCGCCAGCAAGAGTCGGCAGGGAACAAGTGACAATGAAAAACTGTTTTTT. The chain couples TRBV10-2 to TRBJ1-4; possibly TRBD1 for D (5 bases). V was pared by 7 bases and J by 5 bases, with 23 bases between. Germline-derived CDR1 and CDR2 are WSHSY and SAAADI. The CDR3 consists of 17 residues.

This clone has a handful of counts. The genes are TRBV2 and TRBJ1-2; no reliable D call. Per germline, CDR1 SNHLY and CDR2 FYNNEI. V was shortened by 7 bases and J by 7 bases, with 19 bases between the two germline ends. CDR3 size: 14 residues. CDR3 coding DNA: TGTGCCAGCATTGATTTTGTTTCCATCCTTGGCTACACCTTC. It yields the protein CASIDFVSILGYTF. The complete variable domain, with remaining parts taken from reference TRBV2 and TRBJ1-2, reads EPEVTQTPSHQVTQMGQEVILRCVPISNHLYFYWYRQILGQKVEFLVSFYNNEISEKSEIFDDQFSVERPDGSNFTLKIRSTKLEDSAMYFCASIDFVSILGYTFGSGTRLTVV.

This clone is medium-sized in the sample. CDR3 amino acids: CASRTGSNSPLHF. CDR3 bases: TGTGCCAGTCGGACAGGCTCGAATTCACCCCTCCACTTT. The rearrangement joins TRBV27 to TRBJ1-6; 7 positions match TRBD1. Germline-derived CDR1 and CDR2 are MNHEY and SMNVEV (reference sequence). The CDR3 spans 13 residues. Trimming cost V 9 bases and J 7 bases; bases outside gene matches: 6.

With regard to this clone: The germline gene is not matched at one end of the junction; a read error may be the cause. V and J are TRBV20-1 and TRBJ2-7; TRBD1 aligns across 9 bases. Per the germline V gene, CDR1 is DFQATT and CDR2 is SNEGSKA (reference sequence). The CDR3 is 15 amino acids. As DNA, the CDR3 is TGCAGTGCTAGGGGACAGGGCTCGAGCTCCTACAAGCAGTACTTC. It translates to CSARGQGSSSYKQYF.

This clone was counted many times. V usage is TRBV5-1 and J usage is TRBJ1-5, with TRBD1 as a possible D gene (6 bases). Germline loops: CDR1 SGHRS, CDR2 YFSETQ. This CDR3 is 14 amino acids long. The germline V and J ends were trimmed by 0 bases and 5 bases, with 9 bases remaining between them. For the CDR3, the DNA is TGCGCCAGCAGCTTGGCGGCAGGGGATCAGCCCCAGCATTTT. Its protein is CASSLAAGDQPQHF. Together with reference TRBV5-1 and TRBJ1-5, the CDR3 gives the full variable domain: KAGVTQTPRYLIKTRGQQVTLSCSPISGHRSVSWYQQTPGQGLQFLFEYFSETQRNKGNFPGRFSGRQFSNSRSEMNVSTLELGDSALYLCASSLAAGDQPQHFGDGTRLSIL.

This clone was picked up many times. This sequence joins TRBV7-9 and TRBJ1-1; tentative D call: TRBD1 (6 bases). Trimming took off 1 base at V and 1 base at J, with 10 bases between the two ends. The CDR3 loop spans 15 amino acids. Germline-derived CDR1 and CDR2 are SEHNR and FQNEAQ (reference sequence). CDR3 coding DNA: TGTGCCAGCAGCTTAGAGCCGGGACAGAACACTGAAGCTTTCTTT. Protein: CASSLEPGQNTEAFF.

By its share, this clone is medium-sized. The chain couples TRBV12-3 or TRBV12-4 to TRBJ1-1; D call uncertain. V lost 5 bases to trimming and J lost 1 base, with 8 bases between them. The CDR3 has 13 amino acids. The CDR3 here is CASSDTANTEAFF. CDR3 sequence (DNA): TGTGCCAGCAGTGATACAGCGAACACTGAAGCTTTCTTT.

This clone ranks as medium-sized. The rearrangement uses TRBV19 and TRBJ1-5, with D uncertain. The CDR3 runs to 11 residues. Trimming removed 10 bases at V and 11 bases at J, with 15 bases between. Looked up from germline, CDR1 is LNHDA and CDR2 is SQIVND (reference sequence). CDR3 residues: CATLDGRTQHF. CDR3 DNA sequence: TGTGCCACCCTGGACGGACGAACCCAGCATTTT.